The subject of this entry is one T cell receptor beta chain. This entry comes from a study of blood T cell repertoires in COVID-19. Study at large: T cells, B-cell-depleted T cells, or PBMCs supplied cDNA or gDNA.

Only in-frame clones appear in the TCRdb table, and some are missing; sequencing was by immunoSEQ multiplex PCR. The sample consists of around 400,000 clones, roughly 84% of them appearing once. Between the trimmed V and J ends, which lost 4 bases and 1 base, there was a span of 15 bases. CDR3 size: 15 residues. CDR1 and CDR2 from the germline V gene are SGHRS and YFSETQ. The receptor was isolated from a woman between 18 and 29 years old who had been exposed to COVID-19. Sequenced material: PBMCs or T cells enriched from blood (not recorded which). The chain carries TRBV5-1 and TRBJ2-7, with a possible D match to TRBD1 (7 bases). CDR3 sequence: CASSPQGGWSYEQYF. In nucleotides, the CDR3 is TGCGCCAGCAGCCCCCAGGGGGGATGGTCCTACGAGCAGTACTTC.